The 18 T cell receptor beta chains below were found in one sample sequenced in a study of control samples from healthy donors and cancer patients. Method: immunoSEQ multiplex PCR; TCRdb's copy keeps in-frame clones and lacks some. Of approximately 100,000 clones in the sample, around nine tenths were seen once. Sample: blood. The receptors stem from a man aged 25-45 years in good health.

The chain recombines TRBV5-1 with TRBJ1-3, with D uncertain. There are 15 residues in the CDR3. Germline V CDR1 and CDR2: SGHRS, YFSETQ. Trimming removed 3 bases at V and 2 bases at J, with 12 bases between. The CDR3 DNA sequence: TGCGCCAGCAGCTATGAAAACGACCCTGGAAACACCATATATTTT. It codes for CASSYENDPGNTIYF.

V is TRBV2 and J is TRBJ2-7; D gene unclear. V lost 5 bases and J lost 2, with 16 bases in between. The CDR3 loop spans 15 amino acids. Per germline, CDR1 SNHLY and CDR2 FYNNEI. CDR3 sequence (DNA): TGTGCCAGCAGTCCGGACCTCTCTCACACCTACGAGCAGTACTTC. It codes for CASSPDLSHTYEQYF.

The CDR3 sequence: CASREGPSGANVLTF. CDR3 coding DNA: TGTGCCAGCAGAGAGGGCCCCTCTGGGGCCAACGTCCTGACTTTC. The chain employs TRBV6-5 and TRBJ2-6, with a tentative D call TRBD2 (5 bases). Trimming removed 6 bases from V and 0 bases from J, with 9 bases in between. Germline V gene sequence: CDR1 MNHEY, CDR2 SVGAGI. The CDR3 totals 15 residues.

The chain has TRBV5-1 and TRBJ1-2; the D is unclear. Germline-derived CDR1 and CDR2 are SGHRS and YFSETQ. Trimming took off 4 bases at V and 1 base at J, with 8 bases between the two ends. The CDR3 extends over 13 amino acids. The CDR3 sequence is CASSGLVNYGYTF. Written as DNA, the CDR3 is TGCGCCAGCAGCGGACTCGTTAACTATGGCTACACCTTC.

The CDR3 bases are TGTGCCAGCAGTTTTCCGTGGTACGGAGAGGGTGCGAATGAGCAGTTCTTC. Translation gives CASSFPWYGEGANEQFF. The J gene is TRBJ2-1, the V gene TRBV28; D is perhaps TRBD2 (5 bases). The V end lost 3 bases, the J end lost 7 bases, and 22 bases lay between the germline ends. The CDR3 is 17 residues long. Per germline, CDR1 MDHEN and CDR2 SYDVKM.

The chain employs TRBV16 and TRBJ2-1, with D maybe TRBD2 (6 bases). V lost 4 bases and J lost 7, with 8 bases in between. The germline gives CDR1 KGHSY, CDR2 FQNENV. The CDR3 runs to 12 residues. The CDR3 nucleotides are TGTGCCAGCAGCCGGGGGGAGAATGAGCAGTTCTTC. Translation gives CASSRGENEQFF.

The chain is built from TRBV6-2 or TRBV6-3 and TRBJ2-5; 8 bases map to TRBD2. V shed 4 bases, J shed 5 bases, and the junction held 21 bases outside the gene matches. Germline CDR1 is MNHEY and CDR2 is SVGEGT. This CDR3 comprises 19 residues. The CDR3 region has the DNA TGTGCCAGCAGTTCCCCTTCCCCCTCCTGGCGGGAGGAATTGGAGACCCAGTACTTC. Its translation is CASSSPSPSWREELETQYF.

This clone was seen a handful of times. The chain recombines TRBV7-8 with TRBJ1-2; no clear D. Trimming took off 5 bases at V and 2 bases at J, with 18 bases between the two ends. Per the germline V gene, CDR1 is SGHVS and CDR2 is FQNEAQ. The CDR3 totals 16 residues. CDR3 residues: CASSRRELLQNYGYTF. In DNA form, the CDR3 reads TGTGCCAGCAGCCGCCGAGAGCTTCTGCAGAACTATGGCTACACCTTC.

This clone has a handful of counts. The chain recombines TRBV6-2 or TRBV6-3 with TRBJ2-1; 7 bases are a match to TRBD2. V trimming: 0 bases; J trimming: 14 bases; junction bases outside the gene matches: 7. Per the germline V gene, CDR1 is MNHEY and CDR2 is SVGEGT. This CDR3 is built from 13 residues. The CDR3 region has the DNA TGTGCCAGCAGTTACTCAGGTCAGCGGGGCAAGTTCTTC. Protein: CASSYSGQRGKFF.

In its sample, this clone was seen once. This chain joins TRBV25-1 and TRBJ1-2; the D is unclear. Trimming stripped 3 bases from V and 6 bases from J, with 8 bases between. The CDR3 spans 12 residues. Germline CDR1 MGHDK, CDR2 SYGVNS. CDR3 region: CASSELYDGYTF. DNA of the CDR3: TGTGCCAGCAGTGAGCTCTACGATGGCTACACCTTC.

Comment on this clone: This same CDR3 is encoded by further DNA sequences in the sample. The rearrangement uses TRBV5-1 and TRBJ2-3, with 8 bases fitting TRBD2. Looked up from germline, CDR1 is SGHRS and CDR2 is YFSETQ. CDR3 size: 15 residues. V lost 2 bases, J lost 3 bases, and 5 bases stayed unmatched. The CDR3 DNA follows: TGCGCCAGCAGCTTAGCGGGAGCCGGTACAGATACGCAGTATTTT. Protein product: CASSLAGAGTDTQYF.

The rearrangement links TRBV27 to TRBJ1-1; the D is unclear. The V gene lost 3 bases and the J gene lost 6 bases, with 11 bases spanning the gap. From germline, CDR1 is MNHEY and CDR2 SMNVEV (reference sequence). This CDR3 spans 13 amino acids. The CDR3 here is CASSLFLYAEAFF. The CDR3 nucleotides are TGTGCCAGCAGTTTGTTCTTGTATGCTGAAGCTTTCTTT.

The rearrangement joins TRBV6-5 to TRBJ2-1; TRBD1 or TRBD2 may be the D gene (6 bases each). The CDR3 runs 14 residues. CDR1 and CDR2 (germline): MNHEY, SVGAGI. V was pared by 7 bases and J by 1 base, with 11 bases between. The CDR3, as DNA: TGTGCCAGCAATTCGGGGGCTTCCTACAATGAGCAGTTCTTC. Amino acids: CASNSGASYNEQFF.

The chain combines TRBV30 with TRBJ2-1, with D hard to call. Per the germline V gene, CDR1 is GTSNPN and CDR2 is SVGIG (reference sequence). Trimming took 1 base from V and 7 from J, leaving 8 bases between them. This CDR3 is built from 12 residues. CDR3 in DNA: TGTGCCTGGAGTGGACCGTTAAATGAGCAGTTCTTC. This translates into CAWSGPLNEQFF.

The chain carries TRBV6-4 and TRBJ2-3; the D gene is possibly TRBD2 (7 bases). The germline CDR1 and CDR2 sequences are MRHNA and SNTAGT. The V and J ends lost 4 bases and 5 bases respectively, with 13 bases between them. The CDR3 is 14 residues long. The CDR3 nucleotides are TGTGCCAGCAGTGGATCGGGGGGCGGAGATACGCAGTATTTT. Translating it yields CASSGSGGGDTQYF.

The V gene is TRBV10-1, the J gene TRBJ1-1; no clear D. Trimming took off 7 bases at V and 3 bases at J, with 12 bases between the two ends. CDR1 WNHNN and CDR2 SYGVQD come from the germline V gene (reference sequence). The CDR3 consists of 13 residues. The CDR3 loop reads CASTLGPDTEAFF. In nucleotides, the CDR3 is TGCGCCAGCACTCTAGGTCCCGACACTGAAGCTTTCTTT.

The CDR3 sequence: CASSLFQGAYEQYF. Here the CDR3 DNA reads TGTGCCAGCAGCTTATTTCAGGGGGCCTACGAGCAGTACTTC. The rearrangement links TRBV7-2 to TRBJ2-7; 7 nucleotides line up with TRBD1. V gave up 2 bases and J gave up 2 bases; unmatched junction bases: 3. Germline values: CDR1 SGHTA, CDR2 FQGNSA. The CDR3 contains 14 residues.

The V and J genes are TRBV27 and TRBJ1-6; no clear D. The germline gives CDR1 MNHEY, CDR2 SMNVEV (reference sequence). V was trimmed by 7 bases and J by 0 bases, leaving 10 bases between them. The CDR3 spans 15 residues. CDR3 amino acids: CASNSLGSYNSPLHF. CDR3 in DNA: TGTGCCAGCAATTCCCTAGGCTCCTATAATTCACCCCTCCACTTT.